The clone carrying this TCR beta chain was detected many times. The sample is drawn from a study of T cells after yellow fever vaccination. TCRdb analysed the 5' RACE reads with MiXCR anew, one entry per CDR3 protein. The sample holds roughly 330,000 distinct CDR3 sequences, under 5% seen once. With 1 base removed from V and 5 bases from J, the gap between germline ends came to 10 bases. There are 13 residues in the CDR3. CDR1 and CDR2 from the germline V gene are SGHRS and YFSETQ. This receptor was taken from a man aged 18 to 30 who received the YFV17D yellow fever vaccine. The material was PBMCs, obtained 5 days after the yellow fever booster vaccination. This chain connects TRBV5-1 to TRBJ2-7, with D perhaps TRBD1 or TRBD2 (5 bases each). CDR3: CASSLFGADEQYF. CDR3 nucleotide sequence: TGCGCCAGCAGCTTGTTCGGGGCAGACGAGCAGTACTTC.